The 15 T cell receptor beta chains listed next were all sequenced from one sample in a study of blood T cell repertoires in COVID-19. The data were produced by immunoSEQ multiplex PCR, yet TCRdb's version contains in-frame clones alone and is incomplete. Among around 200,000 clones listed, approximately 90% were seen once. Sequencing used PBMCs or T cells enriched from blood (not recorded which). The source is a woman aged 40 to 50 with acute COVID-19.

V usage is TRBV30 and J usage is TRBJ2-3; 10 bases are a match to TRBD2. CDR1 and CDR2 from the germline V gene are GTSNPN and SVGIG (reference sequence). The CDR3 is made up of 20 amino acids. The V segment lost 3 bases and the J segment 2 bases; nucleotides outside the gene matches: 20. The CDR3 region has the DNA TGTGCCTGGAGCGGTCATCCCAGCGGGGGGGCAAGGAGCCACACAGATACGCAGTATTTT. Its protein product is CAWSGHPSGGARSHTDTQYF.

V usage is TRBV2 and J usage is TRBJ2-3, with D maybe TRBD1 (6 bases). Germline assignment: CDR1 SNHLY and CDR2 FYNNEI. This CDR3 is built from 13 residues. Trimming pared 6 bases from V and 1 base from J, leaving 8 bases between. CDR3 residues: CASRRQGTDTQYF. CDR3 bases: TGTGCCAGCAGAAGACAGGGCACAGATACGCAGTATTTT.

V and J are TRBV5-4 and TRBJ2-1, with D tentatively TRBD2 (6 bases). The CDR3 covers 14 residues. V lost 0 bases, J lost 8 bases, and 12 bases lay in between. CDR1 is SGHNT and CDR2 is YYREEE in the germline V gene (reference sequence). Written as DNA, the CDR3 is TGTGCCAGCAGCTTGGGACCCGGCGGGGATGAGCAGTTCTTC. Translated, it gives CASSLGPGGDEQFF.

The gene calls are TRBV6-2 or TRBV6-3 and TRBJ2-2, with 7 bases fitting TRBD2. From germline, CDR1 is MNHEY and CDR2 SVGEGT. CDR3 length equals 20 residues. V was pared by 6 bases and J by 2 bases, with 21 bases of the junction left unmatched. The CDR3 nucleotides read TGTGCCAGCAGCCGTCTCGCTGTCTCGGGGCGGGGGTTCAACACCGGGGAGCTGTTTTTT. The encoded protein is CASSRLAVSGRGFNTGELFF.

The chain combines TRBV2 with TRBJ1-4; unclear D gene. Germline CDR1 SNHLY, CDR2 FYNNEI. Trimming removed 6 bases at V and 4 bases at J, with 12 bases between. The CDR3 length is 14 residues. For the CDR3, the DNA is TGTGCCAGCAGGGCTACAGATAATAATGAAAAACTGTTTTTT. This translates into CASRATDNNEKLFF.

The rearrangement uses TRBV5-8 and TRBJ2-1; 7 bases are a match to TRBD1. Germline CDR1 is SGHTS and CDR2 is YDEGEE. The V and J ends lost 3 bases and 7 bases, in that order; junction bases with no gene match: 16. CDR3 length: 17 amino acids. CDR3 residues: CASSSSQVRGFGNEQFF. CDR3 in DNA: TGTGCCAGCAGCTCCTCCCAAGTCAGGGGGTTTGGTAATGAGCAGTTCTTC.

This chain uses TRBV9 with TRBJ2-2; 7 nucleotides agree with TRBD2. The V segment lost 6 bases and the J segment 7 bases; nucleotides outside the gene matches: 12. The CDR3 has 15 amino acids. Germline-derived CDR1 and CDR2 are SGDLS and YYNGEE. CDR3 region: CASMGGTIANGELFF. DNA of the CDR3: TGTGCCAGCATGGGCGGGACTATCGCGAACGGGGAGCTGTTTTTT.

The chain employs TRBV3-1 (or the pseudogene TRBV3-2) and TRBJ1-5; 9 nucleotides agree with TRBD1. Trimming cost V 2 bases and J 3 bases; bases outside gene matches: 5. The CDR3 runs 16 residues. Germline-derived CDR1 and CDR2 are LGHDT and YNNKEL (reference sequence). Written as DNA, the CDR3 is TGTGCCAGCAGCCAAACCGGACAGGGGCACAATCAGCCCCAGCATTTT. Translation gives CASSQTGQGHNQPQHF.

This rearrangement joins TRBV6-5 to TRBJ1-6; 7 bases align to TRBD1. CDR1 is MNHEY and CDR2 is SVGAGI in the germline V gene. J gave up 7 bases and V 6 bases, and 3 bases lay outside the gene matches. The CDR3 contains 13 residues. The chain's CDR3 is CASRTGVNSPLHF. The DNA for the CDR3 is TGTGCCAGCAGAACAGGGGTCAATTCACCCCTCCACTTT.

The chain combines TRBV20-1 with TRBJ1-2; D gene uncertain. CDR1 and CDR2 from the germline V gene are DFQATT and SNEGSKA (reference sequence). The length of the CDR3 is 12 residues. The V gene lost 3 bases and the J gene lost 7 bases, with 12 bases spanning the gap. The CDR3 DNA reads TGCAGTGCTAGTGCGGGAATGAGTGGCTACACCTTC. As protein: CSASAGMSGYTF.

The V gene is TRBV13, the J gene TRBJ2-7; 8 positions agree with TRBD2. CDR1 and CDR2 from the germline V gene are PRHDT and FYEKMQ (reference sequence). V dropped 1 base and J dropped 3; count of bases not matched to a gene: 8. The CDR3 loop spans 16 amino acids. The chain's CDR3 is CASSLDGAGGFYEQYF. DNA of the CDR3: TGTGCCAGCAGCTTAGATGGTGCGGGGGGCTTCTACGAGCAGTACTTC.

This clone has a handful of counts. This CDR3 is CATSRKGLRNTEAFF. In nucleotides, the CDR3 is TGTGCCACCAGCAGGAAGGGGCTAAGGAACACTGAAGCTTTCTTT. The chain uses TRBV15 and TRBJ1-1, with a weak D call TRBD1 (5 bases). CDR1 and CDR2 (germline): LNHNV, YYDKDF (reference sequence). V lost 3 bases to trimming and J lost 1 base, with 12 bases between them. This CDR3 is 15 amino acids long. The whole variable domain, filled in from reference TRBV15 and TRBJ1-1, reads DAMVIQNPRYQVTQFGKPVTLSCSQTLNHNVMYWYQQKSSQAPKLLFHYYDKDFNNEADTPDNFQSRRPNTSFCFLDIRSPGLGDTAMYLCATSRKGLRNTEAFFGQGTRLTVV.

As concerns this clone: An end of the junction differs from the germline gene, which may be a read error. The rearrangement joins TRBV7-7 to TRBJ1-6; the D is unclear. The CDR3 extends over 11 amino acids. In germline, CDR1 is SSHAT, CDR2 FNYEAQ (reference sequence). CDR3 amino acids: CASSHCSPLHF. The DNA for the CDR3 is TGTGCTAGCAGCCATTGTTCACCCCTCCACTTT.

This chain connects TRBV19 to TRBJ2-1, with 14 bases matching TRBD2. V shed 7 bases and J 4 bases; nucleotides not matched to a gene: 6. The CDR3 is 16 residues long. CDR1 is LNHDA, CDR2 SQIVND, per germline (reference sequence). The CDR3 is CASTRGTSGGYNEQFF. For the CDR3, the DNA is TGTGCCAGTACCCGAGGGACTAGCGGGGGTTACAATGAGCAGTTCTTC.

The V call is TRBV5-1, the J call TRBJ2-2; unclear D gene. V shed 1 base and J shed 2 bases, with 6 bases lying between them. The CDR3 extends over 14 amino acids. CDR1 is SGHRS and CDR2 is YFSETQ in the germline V gene. The CDR3 region has the DNA TGCGCCAGCAGCTTGAATCAAAACACCGGGGAGCTGTTTTTT. Its protein is CASSLNQNTGELFF.